A single sample is the source of the 8 T cell receptor beta chains below, sequenced in a study of technical replicates of blood from several donors. Generated by immunoSEQ multiplex PCR, the TCRdb table keeps only in-frame clones and is missing some. The data contain some 99,000 clones, 95% of them singletons. The sequenced sample was T cells isolated from PBMCs. The source is a human donor in good health.

This clone was detected only once. CDR3 sequence: CASSLVGGAAGNTIYF. The CDR3 coding sequence is TGTGCCAGCAGCTTAGTGGGGGGAGCGGCTGGAAACACCATATATTTT. V usage is TRBV7-6 and J usage is TRBJ1-3; the D gene is possibly TRBD1 (5 bases). The germline gives CDR1 SGHVS, CDR2 FNYEAQ. The CDR3 covers 16 residues. With 1 base removed from V and 2 bases from J, the gap between germline ends came to 12 bases.

The chain employs TRBV9 and TRBJ2-3; possible D gene TRBD2, 5 bases. The germline V gene encodes CDR1 SGDLS and CDR2 YYNGEE. CDR3 length: 15 residues. V was pared by 0 bases and J by 1 base, with 9 bases between. The CDR3 DNA sequence: TGTGCCAGCAGCGTAGCCGGGGTCGGCACAGATACGCAGTATTTT. Translated: CASSVAGVGTDTQYF.

The chain recombines TRBV5-4 with TRBJ2-2; no clear D. CDR3 length equals 14 residues. The germline V and J ends were trimmed by 4 bases and 4 bases, with 11 bases remaining between them. Germline CDR1 and CDR2: SGHNT and YYREEE (reference sequence). This chain's CDR3 is CASSLLHLTGELFF. CDR3 DNA: TGTGCCAGCAGCCTACTCCACCTCACCGGGGAGCTGTTTTTT.

This chain uses TRBV7-8 with TRBJ2-3; 7 bases map to TRBD2. This CDR3 region has 18 residues. Germline V gene sequence: CDR1 SGHVS, CDR2 FQNEAQ. V dropped 4 bases and J dropped 3; count of bases not matched to a gene: 16. CDR3: CASSSAAEPTGGTDTQYF. The CDR3 nucleotides are TGTGCCAGCAGCTCGGCCGCTGAGCCCACCGGGGGGACAGATACGCAGTATTTT. Variable domain in full (rest from reference TRBV7-8 and TRBJ2-3): GAGVSQSPRYKVAKRGQDVALRCDPISGHVSLFWYQQALGQGPEFLTYFQNEAQLDKSGLPSDRFFAERPEGSVSTLKIQRTQQEDSAVYLCASSSAAEPTGGTDTQYFGPGTRLTVL.

The rearrangement joins TRBV29-1 to TRBJ1-6; 9 bases map to TRBD1. The V segment lost 6 bases and the J segment 10 bases; nucleotides outside the gene matches: 10. The CDR3 is made up of 14 amino acids. The V gene's germline CDR1 is SQVTM and CDR2 ANQGSEA. The CDR3 DNA sequence: TGCAGCGTGAGGGTTGGGACAGGGAGATCACCCCTCCACTTT. It specifies CSVRVGTGRSPLHF.

The V and J genes are TRBV5-1 and TRBJ2-7, with TRBD1 identical over 11 bases. Trimming took 0 bases from V and 4 from J; bases not matched to a gene: 3. This CDR3 has 15 amino acids. Germline V gene sequence: CDR1 SGHRS, CDR2 YFSETQ. CDR3: CASSLGGTGGYEQYF. The CDR3 DNA reads as TGCGCCAGCAGCTTGGGGGGGACAGGGGGGTACGAGCAGTACTTC.

V and J are TRBV28 and TRBJ1-4, with D unresolved. V shed 2 bases and J shed 13 bases, with 17 bases lying between them. CDR3 length: 14 residues. Per germline, CDR1 MDHEN and CDR2 SYDVKM. The CDR3: CASSLNSIKGGLFF. The DNA for the CDR3 is TGTGCCAGCAGTTTAAATTCAATAAAGGGAGGACTGTTTTTT.

This rearrangement joins TRBV2 to TRBJ2-1, with 7 bases matching TRBD1. CDR3 length: 19 residues. Unmatched junction bases numbered 19, after V lost 6 bases and J lost 2 bases. CDR1 is SNHLY and CDR2 is FYNNEI in the germline V gene. The CDR3 spells CASSENRGTNFKTYNEQFF. The CDR3 DNA sequence: TGTGCCAGCAGCGAGAACAGGGGAACAAACTTTAAAACCTACAATGAGCAGTTCTTC.